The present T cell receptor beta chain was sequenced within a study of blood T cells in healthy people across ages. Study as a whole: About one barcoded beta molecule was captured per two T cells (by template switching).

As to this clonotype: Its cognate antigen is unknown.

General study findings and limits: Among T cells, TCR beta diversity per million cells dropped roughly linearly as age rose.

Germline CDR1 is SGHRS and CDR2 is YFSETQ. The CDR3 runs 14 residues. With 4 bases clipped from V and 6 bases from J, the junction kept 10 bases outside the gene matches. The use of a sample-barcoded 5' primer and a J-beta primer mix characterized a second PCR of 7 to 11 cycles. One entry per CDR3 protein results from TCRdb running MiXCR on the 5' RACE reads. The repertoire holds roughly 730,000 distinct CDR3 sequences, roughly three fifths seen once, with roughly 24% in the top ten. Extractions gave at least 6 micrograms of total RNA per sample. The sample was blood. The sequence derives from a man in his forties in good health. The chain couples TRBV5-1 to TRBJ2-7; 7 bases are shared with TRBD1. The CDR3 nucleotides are TGCGCCAGCAGCGCGGAATACAACAGGGGCGAGCAGTACTTC. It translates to CASSAEYNRGEQYF.